This T cell receptor (beta chain) was captured in a study of OX40 agonist ivuxolimab in advanced cancers. Study-wide background: Eligibility rules accepted prior anti-PD-1, anti-PD-L1 or anti-CTLA-4 therapy, and over 30% had some.

Trimming took off 2 bases at V and 7 bases at J, with 3 bases between the two ends. CDR1 is MDHEN and CDR2 is SYDVKM in the germline V gene. The CDR3 spans 12 residues. Repertoires were generated with immunoSEQ multiplex PCR, while TCRdb's copy carries only in-frame clones and drops some. The sample has roughly 46,000 clones; about 90% are singletons. Exclusion applied to patients with autoimmune disease history or systemic immunosuppression. This sequence joins TRBV28 and TRBJ1-6; no reliable D call. The sample here was CD4+ or CD8+ T cells sorted from blood, taken in a trial of the OX40 agonist ivuxolimab. This receptor was obtained from an adult with an advanced solid tumor such as melanoma, head and neck, liver or kidney cancer. Here the CDR3 DNA reads TGTGCCAGCAGTTTAAAAAATTCACCCCTCCACTTT. It encodes CASSLKNSPLHF.